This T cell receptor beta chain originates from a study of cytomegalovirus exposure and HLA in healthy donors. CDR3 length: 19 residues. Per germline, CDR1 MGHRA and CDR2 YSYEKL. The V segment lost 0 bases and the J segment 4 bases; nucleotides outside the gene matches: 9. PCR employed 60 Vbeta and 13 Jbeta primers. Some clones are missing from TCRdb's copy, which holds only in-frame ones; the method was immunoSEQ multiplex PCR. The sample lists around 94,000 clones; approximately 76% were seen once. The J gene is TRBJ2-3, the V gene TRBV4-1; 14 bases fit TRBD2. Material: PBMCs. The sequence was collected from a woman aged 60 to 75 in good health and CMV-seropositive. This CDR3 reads CASSQEGPGLAGEADTQYF. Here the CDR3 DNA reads TGCGCCAGCAGCCAAGAGGGGCCGGGACTAGCGGGAGAGGCAGATACGCAGTATTTT.